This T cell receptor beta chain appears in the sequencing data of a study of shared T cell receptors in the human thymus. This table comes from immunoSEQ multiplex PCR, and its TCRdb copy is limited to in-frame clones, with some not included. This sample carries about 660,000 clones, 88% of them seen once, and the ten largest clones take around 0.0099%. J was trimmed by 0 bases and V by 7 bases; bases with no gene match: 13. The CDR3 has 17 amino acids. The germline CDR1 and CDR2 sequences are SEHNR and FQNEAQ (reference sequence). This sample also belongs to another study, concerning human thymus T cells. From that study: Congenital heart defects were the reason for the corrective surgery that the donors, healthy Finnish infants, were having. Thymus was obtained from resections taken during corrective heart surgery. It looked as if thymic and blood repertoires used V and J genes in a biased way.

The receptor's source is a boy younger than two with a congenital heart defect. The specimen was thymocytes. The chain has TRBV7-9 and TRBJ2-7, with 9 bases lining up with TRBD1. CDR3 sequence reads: CASNFPGTGPPSYEQYF. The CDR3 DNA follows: TGTGCCAGCAACTTTCCCGGGACAGGGCCCCCCTCCTACGAGCAGTACTTC.